This note documents a single TCR beta chain sequence. What it binds is unknown. Sequencing was performed with immunoSEQ multiplex PCR; in TCRdb, only in-frame clones are kept and a portion is missing. In the table there are about 68,000 clones, roughly 80% of which are singletons. This record belongs to a study of OX40 agonist ivuxolimab in advanced cancers. At the level of the study: A male proportion of about 86% was recorded, with mean age approximately 64 years and range roughly 23 to 79.

The CDR3 is 13 amino acids. Per the germline V gene, CDR1 is SGHTA and CDR2 is FQGNSA. V gave up 0 bases and J gave up 5 bases, with 6 bases separating them. Blood got drawn at baseline, again on cycle 4 day 1, and then on cycle 7 day 1. Study-level findings and limits: CD8+ T cells were the subset that, on average, had more expanded clones than CD4+.

Sequences were derived from CD4+ or CD8+ T cells sorted from blood, sampled in a trial of the OX40 agonist ivuxolimab. The chain employs TRBV7-2 and TRBJ2-3; D is ambiguous. The receptor comes from an adult with an advanced solid tumor such as melanoma, head and neck, liver or kidney cancer. The DNA for the CDR3 is TGTGCCAGCAGCTTAGCGGTGGGAGATACGCAGTATTTT. Translation gives CASSLAVGDTQYF.